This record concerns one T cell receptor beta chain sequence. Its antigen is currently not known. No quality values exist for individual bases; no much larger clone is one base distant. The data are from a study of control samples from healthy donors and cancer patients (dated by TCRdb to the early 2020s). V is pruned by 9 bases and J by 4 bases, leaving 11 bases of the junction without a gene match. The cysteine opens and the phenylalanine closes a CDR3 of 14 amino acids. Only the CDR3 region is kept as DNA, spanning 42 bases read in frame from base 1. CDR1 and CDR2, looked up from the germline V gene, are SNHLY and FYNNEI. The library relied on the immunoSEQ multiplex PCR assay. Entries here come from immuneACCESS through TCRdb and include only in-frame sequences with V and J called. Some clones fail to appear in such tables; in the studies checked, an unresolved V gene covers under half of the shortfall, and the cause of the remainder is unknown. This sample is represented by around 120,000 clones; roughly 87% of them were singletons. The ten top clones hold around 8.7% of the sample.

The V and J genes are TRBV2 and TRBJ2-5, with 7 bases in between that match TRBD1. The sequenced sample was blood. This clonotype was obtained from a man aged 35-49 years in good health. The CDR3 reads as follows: CASPPEAGGETQYF. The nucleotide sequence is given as TGTGCCAGTCCCCCGGAGGCAGGGGGAGAGACCCAGTACTTC.